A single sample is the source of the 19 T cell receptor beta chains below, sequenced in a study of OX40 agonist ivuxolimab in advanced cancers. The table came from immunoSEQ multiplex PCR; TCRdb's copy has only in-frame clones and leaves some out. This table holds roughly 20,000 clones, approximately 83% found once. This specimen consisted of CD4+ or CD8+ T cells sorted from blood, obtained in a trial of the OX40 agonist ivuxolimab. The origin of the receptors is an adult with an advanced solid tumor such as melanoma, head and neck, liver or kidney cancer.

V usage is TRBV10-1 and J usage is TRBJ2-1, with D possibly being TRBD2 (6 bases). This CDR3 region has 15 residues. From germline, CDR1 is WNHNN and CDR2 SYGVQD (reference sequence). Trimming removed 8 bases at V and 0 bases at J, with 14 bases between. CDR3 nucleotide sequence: TGCGCCAGCTCTAGCGCAACCCCCTCCTACAATGAGCAGTTCTTC. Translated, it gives CASSSATPSYNEQFF.

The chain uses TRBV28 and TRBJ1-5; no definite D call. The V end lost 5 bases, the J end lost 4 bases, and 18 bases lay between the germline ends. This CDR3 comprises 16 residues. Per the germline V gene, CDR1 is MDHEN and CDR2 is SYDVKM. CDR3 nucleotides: TGTGCCAGCAGTAAAGGGAGCAACCGGTGGAATCAGCCCCAGCATTTT. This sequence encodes CASSKGSNRWNQPQHF. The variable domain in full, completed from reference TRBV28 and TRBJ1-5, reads DVKVTQSSRYLVKRTGEKVFLECVQDMDHENMFWYRQDPGLGLRLIYFSYDVKMKEKGDIPEGYSVSREKKERFSLILESASTNQTSMYLCASSKGSNRWNQPQHFGDGTRLSIL.

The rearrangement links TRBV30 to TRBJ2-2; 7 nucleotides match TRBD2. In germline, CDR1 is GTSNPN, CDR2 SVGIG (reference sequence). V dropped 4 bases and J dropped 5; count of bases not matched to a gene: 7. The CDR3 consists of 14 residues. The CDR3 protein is CAWMRASGTGELFF. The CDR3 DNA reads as TGTGCCTGGATGCGGGCTAGCGGAACCGGGGAGCTGTTTTTT. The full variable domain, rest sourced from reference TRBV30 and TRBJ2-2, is SQTIHQWPATLVQPVGSPLSLECTVEGTSNPNLYWYRQAAGRGLQLLFYSVGIGQISSEVPQNLSASRPQDRQFILSSKKLLLSDSGFYLCAWMRASGTGELFFGEGSRLTVL.

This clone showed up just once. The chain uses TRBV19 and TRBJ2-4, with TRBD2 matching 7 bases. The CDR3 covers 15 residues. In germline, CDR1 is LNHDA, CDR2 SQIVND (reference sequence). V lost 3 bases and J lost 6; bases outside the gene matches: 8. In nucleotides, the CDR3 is TGTGCCAGTAGTATCCTTGACGGGAGGTTAAACATTCAGTACTTC. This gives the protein CASSILDGRLNIQYF.

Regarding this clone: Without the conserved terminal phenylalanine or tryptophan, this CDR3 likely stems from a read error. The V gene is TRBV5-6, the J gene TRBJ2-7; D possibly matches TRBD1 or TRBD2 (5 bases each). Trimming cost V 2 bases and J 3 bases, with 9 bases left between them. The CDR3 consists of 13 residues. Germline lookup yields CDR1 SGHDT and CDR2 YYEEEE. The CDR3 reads CASSFGTDYEQYL. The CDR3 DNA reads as TGTGCCAGCAGCTTTGGGACCGACTACGAGCAGTACCTC.

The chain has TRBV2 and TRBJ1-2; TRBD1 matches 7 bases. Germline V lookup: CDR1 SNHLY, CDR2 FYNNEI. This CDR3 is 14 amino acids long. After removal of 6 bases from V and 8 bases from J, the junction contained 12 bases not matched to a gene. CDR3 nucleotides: TGTGCCAGCAGCCGTCCTACAGGGGAGCGAGGCTACACCTTC. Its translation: CASSRPTGERGYTF.

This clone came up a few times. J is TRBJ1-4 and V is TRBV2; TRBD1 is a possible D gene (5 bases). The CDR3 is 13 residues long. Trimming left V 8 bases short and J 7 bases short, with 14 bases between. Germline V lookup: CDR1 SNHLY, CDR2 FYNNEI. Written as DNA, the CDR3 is TGTGCCAGCGTAAGGGGAATGGGTGAAAAACTGTTTTTT. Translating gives CASVRGMGEKLFF. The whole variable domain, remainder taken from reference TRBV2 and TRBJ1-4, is EPEVTQTPSHQVTQMGQEVILRCVPISNHLYFYWYRQILGQKVEFLVSFYNNEISEKSEIFDDQFSVERPDGSNFTLKIRSTKLEDSAMYFCASVRGMGEKLFFGSGTQLSVL.

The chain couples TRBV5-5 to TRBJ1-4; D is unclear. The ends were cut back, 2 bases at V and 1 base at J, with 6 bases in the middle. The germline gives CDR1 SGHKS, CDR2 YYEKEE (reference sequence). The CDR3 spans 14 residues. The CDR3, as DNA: TGTGCCAGCAGCTTACCCGAAACTAATGAAAAACTGTTTTTT. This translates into CASSLPETNEKLFF.

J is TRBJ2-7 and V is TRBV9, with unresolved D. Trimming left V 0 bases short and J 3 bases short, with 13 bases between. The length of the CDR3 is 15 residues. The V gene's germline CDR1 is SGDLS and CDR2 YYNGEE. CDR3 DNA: TGTGCCAGCAGCGTAGATGTGGGTCCAAACTACGAGCAGTACTTC. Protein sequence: CASSVDVGPNYEQYF.

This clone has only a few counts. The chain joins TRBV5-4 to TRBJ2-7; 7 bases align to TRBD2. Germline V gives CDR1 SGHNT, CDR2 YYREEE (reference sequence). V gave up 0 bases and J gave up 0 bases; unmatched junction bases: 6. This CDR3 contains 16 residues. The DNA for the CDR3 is TGTGCCAGCAGCTTGGCATCTAGCGGAGGCTCCTACGAGCAGTACTTC. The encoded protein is CASSLASSGGSYEQYF.

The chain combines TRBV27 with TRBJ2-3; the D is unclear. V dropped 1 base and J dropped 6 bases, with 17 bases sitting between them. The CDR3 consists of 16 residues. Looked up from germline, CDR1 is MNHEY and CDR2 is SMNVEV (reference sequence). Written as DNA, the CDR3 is TGTGCCAGCAGTTTATATAGTTGGACCCTGCACGATACGCAGTATTTT. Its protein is CASSLYSWTLHDTQYF.

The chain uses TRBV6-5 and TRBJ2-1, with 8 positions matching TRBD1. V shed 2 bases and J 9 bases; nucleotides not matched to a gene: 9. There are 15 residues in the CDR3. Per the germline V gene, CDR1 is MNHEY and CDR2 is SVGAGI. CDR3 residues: CASSYARQGWAEQFF. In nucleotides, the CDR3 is TGTGCCAGCAGTTACGCTAGACAGGGGTGGGCTGAGCAGTTCTTC.

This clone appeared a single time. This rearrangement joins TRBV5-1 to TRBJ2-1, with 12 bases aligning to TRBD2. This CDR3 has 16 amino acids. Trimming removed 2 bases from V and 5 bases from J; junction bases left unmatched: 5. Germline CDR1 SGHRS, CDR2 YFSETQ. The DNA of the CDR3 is TGCGCCAGCAGCTTACCGACTAGCGGGGGAAACAATGAGCAGTTCTTC. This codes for CASSLPTSGGNNEQFF.

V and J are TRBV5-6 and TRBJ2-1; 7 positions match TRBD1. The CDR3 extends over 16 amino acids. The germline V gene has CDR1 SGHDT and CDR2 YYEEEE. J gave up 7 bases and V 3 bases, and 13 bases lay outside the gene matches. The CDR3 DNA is TGTGCCAGCAGCTCCGGACATCGGACAGGCGGGAATGAGCAGTTCTTC. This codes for CASSSGHRTGGNEQFF.

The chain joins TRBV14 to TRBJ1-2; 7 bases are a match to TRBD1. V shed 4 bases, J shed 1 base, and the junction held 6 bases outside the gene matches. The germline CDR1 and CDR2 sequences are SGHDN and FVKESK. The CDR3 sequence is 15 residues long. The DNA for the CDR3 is TGTGCCAGCAGCCGAGGGACAGTGAGTAACTATGGCTACACCTTC. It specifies CASSRGTVSNYGYTF.

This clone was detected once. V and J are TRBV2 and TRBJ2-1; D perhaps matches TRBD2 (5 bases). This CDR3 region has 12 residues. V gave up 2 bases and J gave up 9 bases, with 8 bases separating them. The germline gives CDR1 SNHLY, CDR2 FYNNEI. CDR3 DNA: TGTGCCAGCAGTGAAAGTCGGGGTGAGCAGTTCTTC. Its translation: CASSESRGEQFF.

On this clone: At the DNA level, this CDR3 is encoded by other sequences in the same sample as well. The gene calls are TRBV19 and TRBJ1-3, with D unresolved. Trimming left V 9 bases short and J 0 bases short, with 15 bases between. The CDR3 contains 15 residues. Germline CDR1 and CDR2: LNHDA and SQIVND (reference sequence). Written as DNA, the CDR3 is TGTGCCAGCACGGCGAGCAGAGGCTCTGGAAACACCATATATTTT. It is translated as CASTASRGSGNTIYF. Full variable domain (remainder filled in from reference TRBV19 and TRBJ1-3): DGGITQSPKYLFRKEGQNVTLSCEQNLNHDAMYWYRQDPGQGLRLIYYSQIVNDFQKGDIAEGYSVSREKKESFPLTVTSAQKNPTAFYLCASTASRGSGNTIYFGEGSWLTVV.

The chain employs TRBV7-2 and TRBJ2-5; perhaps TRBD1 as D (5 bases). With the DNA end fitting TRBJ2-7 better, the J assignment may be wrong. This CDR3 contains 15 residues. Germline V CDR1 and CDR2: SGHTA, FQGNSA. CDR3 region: CASSLGPAGTYEQYF. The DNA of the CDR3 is TGTGCCAGCAGCTTGGGGCCGGCAGGCACCTACGAGCAGTACTTC.

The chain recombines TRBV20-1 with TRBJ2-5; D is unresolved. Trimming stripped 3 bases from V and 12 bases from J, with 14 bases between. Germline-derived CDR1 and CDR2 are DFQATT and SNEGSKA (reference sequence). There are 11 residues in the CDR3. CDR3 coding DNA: TGCAGTGCTAGCCGGGCCTCAAACGAGTACTTC. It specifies CSASRASNEYF.